These 20 T cell receptor beta chains share one sample of origin, sequenced in a study of Ad26.COV2.S vaccination and SARS-CoV-2 variants (dated by TCRdb to about 2021). The method behind the library was the immunoSEQ multiplex PCR assay. TCRdb holds this immuneACCESS table with in-frame rearrangements only. Some clones are missing; in checked studies, unresolved V genes explain under half, and the rest has no known cause. The sample table records 300,000 to 350,000 clones; roughly nine tenths of these occur just once. 4.5% to 5.5% of the sample is taken by the ten largest. The sample's treatment or condition label is to be understood as: roughly 20 received Ad26.COV2.S at low or high dose, single or two shots; roughly five received placebo; per-sample allocation not given. For vaccine and placebo recipients, repertoires were sequenced using samples collected on day 63 after the first injection.

The material sequenced was peripheral blood, taken in a trial of Ad26.COV2.S vaccine versus placebo. Receptors were obtained from a person between 18 and 65 years old who received the Ad26.COV2.S COVID-19 vaccine or a placebo.

The V and J genes are TRBV29-1 and TRBJ1-2, with 9 bases matching TRBD1. The CDR3 has 13 amino acids. The germline CDR1 and CDR2 sequences are SQVTM and ANQGSEA. The V and J ends lost 5 bases and 8 bases, in that order; junction bases with no gene match: 9. The CDR3 here is CSVRDRVKGGYTF. CDR3 sequence (DNA): TGCAGCGTTAGGGACAGGGTAAAGGGCGGCTACACCTTC.

This clone was recorded once. The chain carries TRBV2 and TRBJ2-1; D is unclear. The CDR3 extends over 10 amino acids. Deletions cut 8 bases from V and 9 bases from J, with 8 bases between. Germline lookup yields CDR1 SNHLY and CDR2 FYNNEI. CDR3 region: CASGEVEQFF. The CDR3 coding sequence is TGTGCCAGCGGCGAAGTTGAGCAGTTCTTC.

V is TRBV5-1 and J is TRBJ2-1; D gene unclear. Germline-derived CDR1 and CDR2 are SGHRS and YFSETQ. CDR3 length: 14 residues. The V and J ends lost 0 bases and 8 bases respectively, with 12 bases between them. The CDR3 coding sequence is TGCGCCAGCAGCTTGGGAGGTAATCCCCATGAGCAGTTCTTC. Protein sequence: CASSLGGNPHEQFF.

The rearrangement joins TRBV11-2 to TRBJ1-1; D ambiguous. The CDR3 has 15 amino acids. V was shortened by 0 bases and J by 0 bases, with 8 bases between the two germline ends. The germline V gene has CDR1 SGHAT and CDR2 FQNNGV. CDR3 loop: CASSLEAGLNTEAFF. The CDR3 DNA sequence: TGTGCCAGCAGCTTAGAAGCAGGATTGAACACTGAAGCTTTCTTT. Looking up the rest from reference TRBV11-2 and TRBJ1-1 gives the full variable domain: EAGVAQSPRYKIIEKRQSVAFWCNPISGHATLYWYQQILGQGPKLLIQFQNNGVVDDSQLPKDRFSAERLKGVDSTLKIQPAKLEDSAVYLCASSLEAGLNTEAFFGQGTRLTVV.

The chain has TRBV7-2 and TRBJ1-1, with 9 bases matching TRBD1. CDR3 size: 14 residues. The trim removed 4 bases at V and 4 bases at J, leaving 4 bases unmatched. Germline V lookup: CDR1 SGHTA, CDR2 FQGNSA. The CDR3 loop is CASSYRDRATEAFF. The CDR3 DNA reads TGTGCCAGCAGCTACCGGGACAGGGCCACTGAAGCTTTCTTT. Complete variable domain (other parts from reference TRBV7-2 and TRBJ1-1): GAGVSQSPSNKVTEKGKDVELRCDPISGHTALYWYRQSLGQGLEFLIYFQGNSAPDKSGLPSDRFSAERTGGSVSTLTIQRTQQEDSAVYLCASSYRDRATEAFFGQGTRLTVV.

This chain joins TRBV7-9 and TRBJ1-1, with unresolved D. This CDR3 region has 12 residues. Germline V gives CDR1 SEHNR, CDR2 FQNEAQ (reference sequence). V gave up 6 bases and J gave up 6 bases, with 11 bases separating them. The CDR3 spells CASRAFGAEAFF. For the CDR3, the DNA is TGTGCCAGCAGAGCGTTCGGTGCTGAAGCTTTCTTT.

The V gene is TRBV5-8, the J gene TRBJ2-2; D is possibly TRBD2 (5 bases). This CDR3 region has 15 residues. Germline V gives CDR1 SGHTS, CDR2 YDEGEE. V was trimmed by 4 bases and J by 4 bases, leaving 14 bases between them. The CDR3 is CASSLGLRVTGELFF. The CDR3 DNA sequence: TGTGCCAGCAGCCTTGGGTTGCGGGTCACCGGGGAGCTGTTTTTT.

This CDR3 is CASSSFPGQGFWEPQHF. DNA of the CDR3: TGTGCCAGCAGCTCCTTCCCGGGACAAGGGTTTTGGGAGCCCCAGCATTTT. The V gene is TRBV7-2, the J gene TRBJ1-5; a weak D match, TRBD1 (6 bases). This CDR3 region has 17 residues. Germline V gene sequence: CDR1 SGHTA, CDR2 FQGNSA. V lost 4 bases to trimming and J lost 8 bases, with 24 bases between them.

The rearrangement uses TRBV5-6 and TRBJ1-1; a possible D gene is TRBD1 (5 bases). V was pared by 5 bases and J by 6 bases, with 17 bases between. The CDR3 is 14 residues long. Germline CDR1 is SGHDT and CDR2 is YYEEEE. CDR3 sequence (DNA): TGTGCCAGCAGGCTGGAGGGGATTCCGTCTGAAGCTTTCTTT. Amino acids: CASRLEGIPSEAFF.

The chain joins TRBV4-3 to TRBJ2-7; 14 bases are shared with TRBD2. Germline V gives CDR1 LGHNA, CDR2 YSLEER. This CDR3 has 21 residues. Unmatched junction bases numbered 15, after V lost 1 base and J lost 1 base. Written as DNA, the CDR3 is TGCGCCAGCAGCCAAGTTTCTGACCTGGGACTAGCGGGAGAAATTTCCTACGAGCAGTACGTC. Its translation: CASSQVSDLGLAGEISYEQYV.

The chain uses TRBV28 and TRBJ1-6; D not certain. Per germline, CDR1 MDHEN and CDR2 SYDVKM. CDR3 size: 11 residues. V lost 5 bases and J lost 12, with 8 bases in between. The CDR3 coding sequence is TGTGCCAGCAGTCACTTAGAACCCCTCCACTTT. Amino acid sequence: CASSHLEPLHF.

J is TRBJ2-2 and V is TRBV29-1; unclear D gene. The germline V gene has CDR1 SQVTM and CDR2 ANQGSEA. The CDR3 is 15 residues long. Trimming removed 4 bases at V and 0 bases at J, with 12 bases between. The CDR3 reads CSVVTSIANTGELFF. The CDR3 nucleotides are TGCAGCGTTGTAACGTCAATCGCGAACACCGGGGAGCTGTTTTTT.

The rearrangement links TRBV5-1 to TRBJ2-7; 7 bases agree with TRBD1. Germline V lookup: CDR1 SGHRS, CDR2 YFSETQ. V dropped 1 base and J dropped 4; count of bases not matched to a gene: 5. The length of the CDR3 is 14 residues. The CDR3 sequence is CASSLTSQGYEQYV. The CDR3 DNA reads TGCGCCAGCAGCTTGACCTCACAGGGGTACGAGCAGTACGTC.

This chain uses TRBV6-5 with TRBJ1-1, with no clear D. V was cut by 8 bases and J by 9 bases, with 13 bases left in between. This CDR3 has 11 residues. The germline CDR1 and CDR2 sequences are MNHEY and SVGAGI. The CDR3 loop reads CASGGGLKAFF. The CDR3 region has the DNA TGTGCCAGCGGCGGAGGACTAAAAGCTTTCTTT.

This clone is judged medium-sized (0.01 to 0.1%). The chain recombines TRBV5-6 with TRBJ1-2; TRBD1 matches at 9 bases. The CDR3 extends over 15 amino acids. The germline V gene has CDR1 SGHDT and CDR2 YYEEEE. With V trimmed by 2 bases and J by 8 bases, 10 bases remained unmatched. CDR3 amino acids: CASSFETGGPFGYTF. The CDR3 nucleotides read TGTGCCAGCAGCTTTGAGACAGGGGGGCCGTTCGGCTACACCTTC.

The V and J genes are TRBV19 and TRBJ2-7, with TRBD2 identical over 7 bases. The CDR3 has 12 amino acids. The V gene end was trimmed by 3 bases and the J gene end by 6 bases; junction bases not matched to a gene: 2. Germline V gene sequence: CDR1 LNHDA, CDR2 SQIVND (reference sequence). DNA for the CDR3: TGTGCCAGTAGTATGGCGGGGGTCGAGCAGTACTTC. Its protein product is CASSMAGVEQYF.

This sequence joins TRBV7-9 and TRBJ2-5; D is unresolved. The CDR3 extends over 12 amino acids. Per the germline V gene, CDR1 is SEHNR and CDR2 is FQNEAQ (reference sequence). V lost 3 bases, J lost 6 bases, and 8 bases lay in between. The CDR3 DNA reads as TGTGCCAGCAGCTTTGACGTGAAGACCCAGTACTTC. Residues: CASSFDVKTQYF.

The chain employs TRBV10-3 and TRBJ2-5; D is perhaps TRBD2 (7 bases). Trimming took off 8 bases at V and 4 bases at J, with 14 bases between the two ends. The CDR3 consists of 13 residues. Germline V lookup: CDR1 ENHRY, CDR2 SYGVKD. The CDR3 reads CAIREGGSETQYF. DNA for the CDR3: TGTGCCATCCGAGAGGGGGGGTCAGAGACCCAGTACTTC.

The V gene is TRBV15, the J gene TRBJ1-5, with a weak D call TRBD1 (6 bases). The V gene's germline CDR1 is LNHNV and CDR2 YYDKDF (reference sequence). The CDR3 is 12 residues long. V shed 3 bases and J shed 14 bases, with 14 bases lying between them. CDR3 sequence reads: CATSSPRGSKHF. DNA for the CDR3: TGTGCCACCAGCAGCCCAAGGGGGTCTAAGCATTTT.

The rearrangement links TRBV28 to TRBJ1-1, with a possible D match to TRBD1 (5 bases). Germline-derived CDR1 and CDR2 are MDHEN and SYDVKM. The CDR3 has 16 residues. Between the trimmed V and J ends, which lost 6 bases and 3 bases, there was a span of 20 bases. The CDR3 region is CASRPQQGPFDTEAFF. The DNA of the CDR3 is TGTGCCAGCAGGCCCCAGCAGGGCCCTTTTGACACTGAAGCTTTCTTT.